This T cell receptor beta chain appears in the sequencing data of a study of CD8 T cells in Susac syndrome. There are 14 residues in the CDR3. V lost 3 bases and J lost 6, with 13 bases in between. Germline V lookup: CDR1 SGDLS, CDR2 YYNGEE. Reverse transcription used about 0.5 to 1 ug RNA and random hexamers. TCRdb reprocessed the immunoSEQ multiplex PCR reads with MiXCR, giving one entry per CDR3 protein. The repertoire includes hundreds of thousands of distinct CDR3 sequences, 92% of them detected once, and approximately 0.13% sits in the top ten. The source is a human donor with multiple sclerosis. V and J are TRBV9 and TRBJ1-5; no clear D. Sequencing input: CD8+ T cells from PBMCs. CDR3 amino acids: CASSASSGPQPQHF. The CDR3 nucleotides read TGTGCCAGCAGCGCCAGTTCGGGTCCTCAGCCCCAGCATTTT.